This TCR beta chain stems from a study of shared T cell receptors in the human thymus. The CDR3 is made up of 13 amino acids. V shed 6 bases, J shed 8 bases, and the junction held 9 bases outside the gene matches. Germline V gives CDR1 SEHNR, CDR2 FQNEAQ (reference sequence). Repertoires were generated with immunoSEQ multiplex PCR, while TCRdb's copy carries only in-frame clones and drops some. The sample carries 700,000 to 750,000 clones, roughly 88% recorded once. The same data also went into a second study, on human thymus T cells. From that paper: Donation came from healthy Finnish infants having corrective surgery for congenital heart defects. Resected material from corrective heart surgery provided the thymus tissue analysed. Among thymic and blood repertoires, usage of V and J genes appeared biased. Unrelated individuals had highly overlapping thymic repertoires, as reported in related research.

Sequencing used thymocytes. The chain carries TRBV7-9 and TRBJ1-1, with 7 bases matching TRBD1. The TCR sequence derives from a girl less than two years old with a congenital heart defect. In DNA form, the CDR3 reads TGTGCCAGCAGTTACACAGGGGATCGGGAAGCTTTCTTT. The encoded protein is CASSYTGDREAFF.